This TCR beta chain originates from a study of CD4+ T cells in melanoma. Some clones are missing from TCRdb's copy, which holds only in-frame ones; the method was immunoSEQ multiplex PCR. The profile covers 9,000 to 13,000 clones, with approximately 70% appearing a single time and roughly 12% taken by the ten largest. The study's findings and limits: Neoantigen-specific CD4+ T cells in melanoma reportedly had diverse differentiation states.

On this clone itself: Its specificity is not known.

The CDR3 is 14 amino acids. In germline, CDR1 is MNHNS, CDR2 SASEGT. The ends were cut back, 6 bases at V and 3 bases at J, with 14 bases in the middle. The sample comprised cells from a culture (not recorded whether cultured in vitro). The source is a human donor with melanoma. This chain connects TRBV6-1 to TRBJ1-2, with a weak D call TRBD1 (6 bases). CDR3 bases: TGTGCCAGCAGGGGGGCAGGGCCAGACTATGGCTACACCTTC. Protein: CASRGAGPDYGYTF.